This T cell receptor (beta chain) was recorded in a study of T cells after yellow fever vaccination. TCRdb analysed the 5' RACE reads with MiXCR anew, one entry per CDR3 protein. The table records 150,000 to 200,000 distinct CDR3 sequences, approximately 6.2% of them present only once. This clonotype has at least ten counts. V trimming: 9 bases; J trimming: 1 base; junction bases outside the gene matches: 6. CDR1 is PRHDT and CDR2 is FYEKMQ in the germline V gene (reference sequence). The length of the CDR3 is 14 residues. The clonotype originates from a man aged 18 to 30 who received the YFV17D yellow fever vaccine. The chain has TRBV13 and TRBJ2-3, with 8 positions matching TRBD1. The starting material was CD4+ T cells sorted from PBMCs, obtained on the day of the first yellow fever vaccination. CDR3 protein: CASMTGEGTDTQYF. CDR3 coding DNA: TGTGCCAGTATGACAGGGGAGGGCACAGATACGCAGTATTTT.